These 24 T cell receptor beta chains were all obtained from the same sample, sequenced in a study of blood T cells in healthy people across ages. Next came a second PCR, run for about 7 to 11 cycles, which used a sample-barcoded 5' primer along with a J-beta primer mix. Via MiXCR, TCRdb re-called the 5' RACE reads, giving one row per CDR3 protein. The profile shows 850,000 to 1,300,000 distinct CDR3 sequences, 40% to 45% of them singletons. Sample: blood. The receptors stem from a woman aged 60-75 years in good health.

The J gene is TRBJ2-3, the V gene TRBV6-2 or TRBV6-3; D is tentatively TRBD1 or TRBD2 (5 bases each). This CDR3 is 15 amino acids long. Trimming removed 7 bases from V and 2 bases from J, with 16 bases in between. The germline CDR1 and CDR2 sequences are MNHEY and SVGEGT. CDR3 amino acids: CASNRDATYTDTQYF. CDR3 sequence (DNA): TGTGCCAGCAATAGGGACGCCACCTACACAGATACGCAGTATTTT.

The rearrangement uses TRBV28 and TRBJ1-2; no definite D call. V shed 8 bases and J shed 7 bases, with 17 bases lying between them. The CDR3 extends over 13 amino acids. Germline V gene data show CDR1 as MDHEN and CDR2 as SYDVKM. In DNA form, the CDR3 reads TGTGCCAGCGGATTCAACTACGGCGGTGGCTACACCTTC. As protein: CASGFNYGGGYTF.

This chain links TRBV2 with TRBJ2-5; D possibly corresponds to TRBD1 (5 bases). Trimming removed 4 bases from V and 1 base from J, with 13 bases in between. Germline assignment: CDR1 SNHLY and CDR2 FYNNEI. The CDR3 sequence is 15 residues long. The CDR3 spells CASSVGAQSQETQYF. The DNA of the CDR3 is TGTGCCAGCAGTGTTGGGGCGCAGAGCCAAGAGACCCAGTACTTC.

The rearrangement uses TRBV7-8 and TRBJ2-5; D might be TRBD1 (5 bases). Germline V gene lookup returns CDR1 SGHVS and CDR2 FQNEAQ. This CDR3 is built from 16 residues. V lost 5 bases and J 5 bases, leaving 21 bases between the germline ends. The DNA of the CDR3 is TGTGCCAGCAGCGCCCATGGACATGGGGCTCGGGAGACCCAGTACTTC. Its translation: CASSAHGHGARETQYF.

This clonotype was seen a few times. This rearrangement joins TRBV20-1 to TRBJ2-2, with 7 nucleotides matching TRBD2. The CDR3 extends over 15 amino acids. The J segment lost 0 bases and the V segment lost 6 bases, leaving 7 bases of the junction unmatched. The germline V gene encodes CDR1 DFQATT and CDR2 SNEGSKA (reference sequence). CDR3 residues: CSAPAGSANTGELFF. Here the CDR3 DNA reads TGCAGTGCACCAGCGGGGTCCGCGAACACCGGGGAGCTGTTTTTT.

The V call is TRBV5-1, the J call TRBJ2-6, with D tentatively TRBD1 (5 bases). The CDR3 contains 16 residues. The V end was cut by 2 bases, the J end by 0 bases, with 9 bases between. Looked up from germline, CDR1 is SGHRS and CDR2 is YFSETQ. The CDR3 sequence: CASSFIQGSGANVLTF. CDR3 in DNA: TGCGCCAGCAGCTTCATCCAGGGCTCTGGGGCCAACGTCCTGACTTTC.

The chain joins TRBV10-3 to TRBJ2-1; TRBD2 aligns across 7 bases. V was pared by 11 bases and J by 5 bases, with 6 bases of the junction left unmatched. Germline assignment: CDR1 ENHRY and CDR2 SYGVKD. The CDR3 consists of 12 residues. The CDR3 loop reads CAFKGRDNEQFF. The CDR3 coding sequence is TGTGCCTTTAAAGGGAGGGACAATGAGCAGTTCTTC.

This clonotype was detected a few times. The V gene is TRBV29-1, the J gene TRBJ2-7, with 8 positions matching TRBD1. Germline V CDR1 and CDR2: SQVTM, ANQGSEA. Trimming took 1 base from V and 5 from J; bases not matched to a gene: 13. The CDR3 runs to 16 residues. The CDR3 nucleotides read TGCAGCGTTGAAGGTATGAGCCGGACAGGGTATAACGAGCAGTACTTC. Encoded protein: CSVEGMSRTGYNEQYF.

The CDR3 DNA sequence: TGCAGTGCTAGAGGACAGATGATTAGCAATCAGCCCCAGCATTTT. This sequence encodes CSARGQMISNQPQHF. The rearrangement links TRBV20-1 to TRBJ1-5; TRBD1 is a possible D gene (5 bases). The CDR3 consists of 15 residues. The germline V gene encodes CDR1 DFQATT and CDR2 SNEGSKA (reference sequence). Trimming took 1 base from V and 0 from J, leaving 10 bases between them.

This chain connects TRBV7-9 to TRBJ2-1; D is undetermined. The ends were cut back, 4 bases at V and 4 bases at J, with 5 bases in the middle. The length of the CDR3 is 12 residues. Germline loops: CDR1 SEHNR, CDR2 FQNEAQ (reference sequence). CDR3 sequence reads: CASSSIYNEQFF. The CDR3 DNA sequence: TGTGCCAGCAGCTCCATTTACAATGAGCAGTTCTTC.

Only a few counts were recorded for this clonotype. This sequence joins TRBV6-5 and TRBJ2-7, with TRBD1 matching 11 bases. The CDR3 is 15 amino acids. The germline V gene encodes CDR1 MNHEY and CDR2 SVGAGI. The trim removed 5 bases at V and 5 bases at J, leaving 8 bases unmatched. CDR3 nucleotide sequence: TGTGCCAGCAGTCGGCCGGGACAGGGGGTCGACGAGCAGTACTTC. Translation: CASSRPGQGVDEQYF.

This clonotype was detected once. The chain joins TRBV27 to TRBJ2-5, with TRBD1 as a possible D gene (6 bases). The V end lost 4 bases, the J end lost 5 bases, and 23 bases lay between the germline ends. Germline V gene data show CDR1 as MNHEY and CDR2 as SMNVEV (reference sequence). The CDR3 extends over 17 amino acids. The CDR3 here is CASSSLAVGQIGETQYF. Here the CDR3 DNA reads TGTGCCAGCAGTTCCTTAGCAGTCGGACAGATTGGGGAGACCCAGTACTTC.

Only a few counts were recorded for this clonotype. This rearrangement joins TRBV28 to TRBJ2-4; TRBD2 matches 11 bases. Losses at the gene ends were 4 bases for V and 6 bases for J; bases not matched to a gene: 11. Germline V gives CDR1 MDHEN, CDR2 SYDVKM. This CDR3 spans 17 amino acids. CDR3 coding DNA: TGTGCCAGCAGTTGGGCCCCTCTTAGCGGGAGGGGAAACATTCAGTACTTC. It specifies CASSWAPLSGRGNIQYF.

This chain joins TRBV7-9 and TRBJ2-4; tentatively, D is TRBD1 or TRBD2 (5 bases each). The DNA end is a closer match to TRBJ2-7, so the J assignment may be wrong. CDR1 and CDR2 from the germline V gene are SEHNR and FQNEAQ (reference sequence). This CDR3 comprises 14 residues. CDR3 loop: CASSLGRLTYEQYF. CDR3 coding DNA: TGTGCCAGCAGCTTGGGACGGCTAACCTACGAGCAGTACTTC.

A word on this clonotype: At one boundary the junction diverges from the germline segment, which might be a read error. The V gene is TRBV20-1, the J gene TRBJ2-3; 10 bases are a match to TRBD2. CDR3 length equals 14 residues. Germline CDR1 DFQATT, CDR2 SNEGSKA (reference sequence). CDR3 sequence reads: CSAKGLAITDTRYF. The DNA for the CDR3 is TGCAGTGCTAAGGGACTAGCGATCACAGATACGCGGTATTTT.

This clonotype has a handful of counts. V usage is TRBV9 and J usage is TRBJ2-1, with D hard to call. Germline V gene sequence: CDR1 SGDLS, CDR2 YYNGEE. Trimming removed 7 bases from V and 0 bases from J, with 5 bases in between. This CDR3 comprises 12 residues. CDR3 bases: TGTGCCAGCGCCGTCTCCTACAATGAGCAGTTCTTC. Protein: CASAVSYNEQFF.

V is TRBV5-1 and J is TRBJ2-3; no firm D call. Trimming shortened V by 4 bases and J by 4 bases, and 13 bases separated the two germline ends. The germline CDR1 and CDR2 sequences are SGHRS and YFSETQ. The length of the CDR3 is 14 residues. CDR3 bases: TGCGCCAGCAGCCCAAGCCCGGGTTCAGATACGCAGTATTTT. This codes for CASSPSPGSDTQYF. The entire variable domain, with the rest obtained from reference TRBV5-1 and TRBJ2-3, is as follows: KAGVTQTPRYLIKTRGQQVTLSCSPISGHRSVSWYQQTPGQGLQFLFEYFSETQRNKGNFPGRFSGRQFSNSRSEMNVSTLELGDSALYLCASSPSPGSDTQYFGPGTRLTVL.

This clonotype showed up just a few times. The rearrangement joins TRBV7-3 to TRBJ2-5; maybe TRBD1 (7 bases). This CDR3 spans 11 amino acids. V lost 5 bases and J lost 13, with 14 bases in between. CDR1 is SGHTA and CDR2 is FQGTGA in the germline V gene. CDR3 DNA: TGTGCCAGCAGCAGACAGGGAGGAGGGTACTTC. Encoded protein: CASSRQGGGYF.

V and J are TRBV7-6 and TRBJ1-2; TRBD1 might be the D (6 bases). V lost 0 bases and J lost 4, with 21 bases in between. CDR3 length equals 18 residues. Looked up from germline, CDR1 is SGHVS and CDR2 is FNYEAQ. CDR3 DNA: TGTGCCAGCAGCTTAGCCCGGGGTCCCCGGGACACTCTCTATGGCTACACCTTC. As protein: CASSLARGPRDTLYGYTF.

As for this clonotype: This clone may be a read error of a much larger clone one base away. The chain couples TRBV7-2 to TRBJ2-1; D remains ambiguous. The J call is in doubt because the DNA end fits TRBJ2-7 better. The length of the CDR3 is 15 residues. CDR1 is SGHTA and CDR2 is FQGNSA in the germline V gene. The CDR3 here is CASSLQTSSYNEQYF. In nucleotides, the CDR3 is TGTGCCAGCAGCTTACAGACGAGCTCCTACAATGAGCAGTACTTC.

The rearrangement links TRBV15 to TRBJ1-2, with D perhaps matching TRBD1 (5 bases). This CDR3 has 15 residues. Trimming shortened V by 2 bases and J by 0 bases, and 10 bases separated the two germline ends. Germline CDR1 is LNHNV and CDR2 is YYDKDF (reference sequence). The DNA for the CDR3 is TGTGCCACCAGCAGAACAGGTTCTTCTAACTATGGCTACACCTTC. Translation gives CATSRTGSSNYGYTF.

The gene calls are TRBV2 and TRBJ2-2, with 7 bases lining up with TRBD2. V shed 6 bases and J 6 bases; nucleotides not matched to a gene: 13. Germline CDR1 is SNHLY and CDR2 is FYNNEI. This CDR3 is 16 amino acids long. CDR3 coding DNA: TGTGCCAGCAGCAATGGGGCCAGACTAGCCCCCGGGGAGCTGTTTTTT. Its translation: CASSNGARLAPGELFF.

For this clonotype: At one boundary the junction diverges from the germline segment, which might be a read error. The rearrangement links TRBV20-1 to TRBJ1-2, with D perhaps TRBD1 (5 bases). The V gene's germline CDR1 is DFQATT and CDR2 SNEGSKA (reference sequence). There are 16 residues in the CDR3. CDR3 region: CSARDRARERPWGYIF. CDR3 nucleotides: TGCAGTGCTAGAGATCGGGCGAGGGAAAGGCCTTGGGGCTACATCTTC.

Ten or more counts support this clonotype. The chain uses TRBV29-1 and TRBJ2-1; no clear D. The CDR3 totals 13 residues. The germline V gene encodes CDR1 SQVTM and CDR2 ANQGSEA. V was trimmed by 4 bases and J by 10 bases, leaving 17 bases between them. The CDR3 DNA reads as TGCAGCGTTGTGGAAGTTCTAGGCTACGAGCAGTTCTTC. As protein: CSVVEVLGYEQFF.